The 4 T cell receptor beta chains below were found in one sample sequenced in a study of T cells after yellow fever vaccination. One entry per CDR3 protein results from TCRdb running MiXCR on the 5' RACE reads. The table includes around 610,000 distinct CDR3 sequences, roughly 13% detected once. The sequencing here drew on PBMCs, taken on the day of the yellow fever booster vaccination. These receptor sequences come from a man aged 30 to 39 who received the YFV17D yellow fever vaccine.

This clonotype was seen ten or more times. The chain employs TRBV7-8 and TRBJ2-7, with D unresolved. The CDR3 loop spans 12 amino acids. CDR1 is SGHVS and CDR2 is FQNEAQ in the germline V gene. Trimming removed 4 bases from V and 5 bases from J, with 9 bases in between. CDR3 nucleotide sequence: TGTGCCAGCAGCTCGAACCCGAACGAGCAGTACTTC. Amino acids: CASSSNPNEQYF.

This clonotype occurred once. The chain combines TRBV20-1 with TRBJ2-3, with D possibly TRBD2 on 6 matching bases. The V gene's germline CDR1 is DFQATT and CDR2 SNEGSKA (reference sequence). CDR3 length equals 15 residues. V gave up 3 bases and J gave up 2 bases, with 15 bases separating them. The CDR3 sequence: CSARAPGLTTDTQYF. CDR3 sequence (DNA): TGCAGTGCTAGGGCACCGGGACTCACCACAGATACGCAGTATTTT.

This clonotype was seen a handful of times. The chain links TRBV3-1 to TRBJ2-3, with 14 positions matching TRBD2. The CDR3 is 16 residues long. The germline V gene encodes CDR1 LGHDT and CDR2 YNNKEL (reference sequence). V dropped 4 bases and J dropped 3; count of bases not matched to a gene: 3. The DNA of the CDR3 is TGTGCCAGCAGCCGAGGGACTAGCGGGAGAACAGATACGCAGTATTTT. It translates to CASSRGTSGRTDTQYF.

This clonotype was observed a few times. Here the CDR3 reads CASSIDTLAGVADTQYF. The CDR3 nucleotides are TGTGCCAGTAGTATAGATACACTAGCGGGAGTGGCAGATACGCAGTATTTT. The rearrangement uses TRBV19 and TRBJ2-3; the match to TRBD2 covers 11 bases. Trimming at V came to 0 bases and at J to 4 bases, leaving 6 bases not matched to a gene. The germline CDR1 and CDR2 sequences are LNHDA and SQIVND (reference sequence). The CDR3 extends over 17 amino acids.